The 21 T cell receptor beta chains reported below all come from one sample, sequenced in a study of T cells in Graves' hyperthyroidism and ophthalmopathy. Amplification targeted TCR beta CDR3 regions from RNA transcripts. Initially, a first-round RT-PCR of the TCR CDR3 employed the HTBI primer set. Each CDR3 protein gets one entry after TCRdb re-called the multiplex PCR reads with MiXCR. Of approximately 610,000 distinct CDR3 sequences in the sample, roughly 15% were seen once. Sequences were obtained from blood. Receptor source: a woman aged 40-49 years with Graves' ophthalmopathy.

This clonotype was counted ten times or more. This sequence joins TRBV2 and TRBJ2-7; D uncertain. Germline CDR1 is SNHLY and CDR2 is FYNNEI. Trimming took off 6 bases at V and 4 bases at J, with 10 bases between the two ends. This CDR3 is 12 amino acids long. CDR3 sequence (DNA): TGTGCCAGCAGGGCCTGGGGATACGAGCAGTACTTC. Amino acid sequence: CASRAWGYEQYF. Supplemented by reference TRBV2 and TRBJ2-7, the full variable domain reads EPEVTQTPSHQVTQMGQEVILRCVPISNHLYFYWYRQILGQKVEFLVSFYNNEISEKSEIFDDQFSVERPDGSNFTLKIRSTKLEDSAMYFCASRAWGYEQYFGPGTRLTVT.

This clonotype occurred many times. This rearrangement joins TRBV28 to TRBJ2-7; maybe TRBD1 (6 bases). V dropped 5 bases and J dropped 4 bases, with 12 bases sitting between them. CDR1 MDHEN and CDR2 SYDVKM come from the germline V gene. The CDR3 has 13 residues. The CDR3 is CASSPGQRYEQYF. For the CDR3, the DNA is TGTGCCAGCAGTCCGGGACAAAGGTACGAGCAGTACTTC.

This clonotype was observed many times. This chain links TRBV6-2 or TRBV6-3 with TRBJ2-5; D may be TRBD2 (6 bases). The germline gives CDR1 MNHEY, CDR2 SVGEGT. CDR3 length: 15 residues. V lost 6 bases to trimming and J lost 1 base, with 15 bases between them. The CDR3 spells CASSKGLALQETQYF. CDR3 nucleotide sequence: TGTGCCAGCAGCAAAGGGCTAGCGCTCCAAGAGACCCAGTACTTC.

The chain couples TRBV29-1 to TRBJ1-2; D not certain. This CDR3 is built from 12 residues. Germline V CDR1 and CDR2: SQVTM, ANQGSEA. V lost 2 bases and J lost 6, with 10 bases in between. In DNA, the CDR3 is TGCAGCGTTGAAAGAAGGGCGGATGGCTACACCTTC. Its translation is CSVERRADGYTF.

There are many counts of this clonotype. This rearrangement joins TRBV28 to TRBJ1-2; D not resolved. Germline CDR1 and CDR2: MDHEN and SYDVKM. CDR3 length equals 13 residues. V lost 1 base and J lost 8, with 11 bases in between. The CDR3: CASSLFDEVGYTF. The DNA of the CDR3 is TGTGCCAGCAGTTTATTTGACGAAGTCGGCTACACCTTC.

The sample holds a few counts of this clonotype. The gene calls are TRBV2 and TRBJ2-7, with D unresolved. The CDR3 is made up of 15 amino acids. Germline loops: CDR1 SNHLY, CDR2 FYNNEI. V was pared by 4 bases and J by 0 bases, with 13 bases between. The DNA of the CDR3 is TGTGCCAGCAGTGTCAGTGACGCTTACTCCTACGAGCAGTACTTC. Translation gives CASSVSDAYSYEQYF. The complete variable domain, with remaining parts taken from reference TRBV2 and TRBJ2-7, reads EPEVTQTPSHQVTQMGQEVILRCVPISNHLYFYWYRQILGQKVEFLVSFYNNEISEKSEIFDDQFSVERPDGSNFTLKIRSTKLEDSAMYFCASSVSDAYSYEQYFGPGTRLTVT.

This clonotype was seen ten or more times. The chain uses TRBV11-2 and TRBJ2-5; 11 bases map to TRBD2. From germline, CDR1 is SGHAT and CDR2 FQNNGV. The CDR3 is 15 amino acids. V lost 5 bases to trimming and J lost 4 bases; unmatched junction nucleotides: 6. DNA for the CDR3: TGTGCCAGCAGCCTAGCGGGGGGACAGGGAGAGACCCAGTACTTC. Its translation: CASSLAGGQGETQYF.

This clonotype occurred many times. The rearrangement joins TRBV20-1 to TRBJ2-5, with 12 bases that match TRBD2. The trim removed 4 bases at V and 2 bases at J, leaving 2 bases unmatched. There are 14 residues in the CDR3. Germline V gene data show CDR1 as DFQATT and CDR2 as SNEGSKA (reference sequence). CDR3 loop: CSAMTSGGQETQYF. The CDR3 region has the DNA TGCAGTGCTATGACTAGCGGGGGACAAGAGACCCAGTACTTC.

The chain links TRBV4-2 to TRBJ1-2; D remains ambiguous. CDR1 and CDR2 from the germline V gene are LGHNA and YNFKEQ. This CDR3 contains 15 residues. Trimming cost V 0 bases and J 5 bases, with 13 bases left between them. The CDR3 spells CASSQDRVDSYGYTF. In nucleotides, the CDR3 is TGTGCCAGCAGCCAAGACCGGGTGGACTCGTATGGCTACACCTTC.

Regarding this clonotype: The germline gene is not matched at one end of the junction; a read error may be the cause. The J gene is TRBJ1-1, the V gene TRBV11-1; the D is unclear. CDR1 and CDR2 (germline): SGHAT, FQDESV (reference sequence). CDR3 length: 14 residues. CDR3 in DNA: TGTGCCAGCAGTTTAGGACCGGCGGACACTGAAGCTTTCTTT. It encodes CASSLGPADTEAFF.

This clonotype was recorded at least ten times. The chain employs TRBV2 and TRBJ1-5, with D possibly TRBD1 on 5 matching bases. Per the germline V gene, CDR1 is SNHLY and CDR2 is FYNNEI. CDR3 length: 15 residues. Trimming removed 5 bases from V and 2 bases from J, with 13 bases in between. As DNA, the CDR3 is TGTGCCAGCAGTAACGTGGCAGGGCGCAATCAGCCCCAGCATTTT. This translates into CASSNVAGRNQPQHF.

The J gene is TRBJ2-5, the V gene TRBV6-2 or TRBV6-3; TRBD1 might be the D (5 bases). The ends were cut back, 6 bases at V and 5 bases at J, with 16 bases in the middle. Germline CDR1 MNHEY, CDR2 SVGEGT. The CDR3 is made up of 14 amino acids. The CDR3 region is CASSLDQGAETQYF. The CDR3 DNA follows: TGTGCCAGCAGCTTAGACCAGGGTGCGGAGACCCAGTACTTC.

This chain connects TRBV12-3 or TRBV12-4 to TRBJ1-3; D uncertain. V lost 6 bases and J 0 bases, leaving 9 bases between the germline ends. The CDR3 has 14 residues. CDR3 region: CASSLRSSGNTIYF. CDR3 sequence (DNA): TGTGCCAGCAGCCTCCGGAGCTCTGGAAACACCATATATTTT.

The V call is TRBV24-1, the J call TRBJ2-6, with 7 positions matching TRBD1. This CDR3 is built from 16 residues. V lost 5 bases to trimming and J lost 4 bases; unmatched junction nucleotides: 7. Germline V lookup: CDR1 KGHDR, CDR2 SFDVKD. The CDR3 DNA follows: TGTGCCACCAGTGGCCCGACAGGGTCAGGGGCCAACGTCCTGACTTTC. It yields the protein CATSGPTGSGANVLTF.

Many counts were recorded for this clonotype. The CDR3 sequence: CSAIFRNSGNTEAFF. The CDR3 nucleotides are TGCAGTGCTATTTTTCGGAACAGCGGGAACACTGAAGCTTTCTTT. V and J are TRBV20-1 and TRBJ1-1, with D unclear. Germline V CDR1 and CDR2: DFQATT, SNEGSKA (reference sequence). V gave up 4 bases and J gave up 1 base, with 16 bases separating them. The CDR3 extends over 15 amino acids.

This chain links TRBV3-1 with TRBJ2-7, with 8 positions matching TRBD2. The V gene end was trimmed by 2 bases and the J gene end by 5 bases; junction bases not matched to a gene: 8. CDR1 LGHDT and CDR2 YNNKEL come from the germline V gene (reference sequence). The CDR3 consists of 15 residues. The CDR3 loop is CASSQKNGRAHEQYF. CDR3 nucleotides: TGTGCCAGCAGCCAAAAGAACGGGAGGGCCCACGAGCAGTACTTC.

This sequence joins TRBV6-1 and TRBJ2-7, with TRBD2 identical over 10 bases. The germline V gene encodes CDR1 MNHNS and CDR2 SASEGT. Trimming took 7 bases from V and 3 from J; bases not matched to a gene: 6. The CDR3 consists of 14 residues. CDR3 nucleotides: TGTGCCAGCATCTCTAGCGGGAGTCTCTACGAGCAGTACTTC. Its protein product is CASISSGSLYEQYF.

The V gene is TRBV12-3 or TRBV12-4, the J gene TRBJ1-3, with 8 positions matching TRBD1. The V and J ends lost 5 bases and 4 bases, in that order; junction bases with no gene match: 4. CDR3 length equals 14 residues. CDR3 bases: TGTGCCAGCAGTGCCAGGGGGCCCGGAAACACCATATATTTT. Translating gives CASSARGPGNTIYF.

This clonotype was observed a single time. This chain uses TRBV12-3 or TRBV12-4 with TRBJ1-3; unclear D gene. Trimming took off 7 bases at V and 8 bases at J, with 9 bases between the two ends. CDR3 size: 11 residues. DNA for the CDR3: TGTGCCAGCACCCAGTGGGACACCATATATTTT. Protein sequence: CASTQWDTIYF.

This clonotype was detected only a few times. This chain joins TRBV6-2 or TRBV6-3 and TRBJ2-3; D remains unclear. Germline V gene sequence: CDR1 MNHEY, CDR2 SVGEGT. Trimming shortened V by 5 bases and J by 4 bases, and 13 bases separated the two germline ends. This CDR3 region has 14 residues. The CDR3: CASSIDGVADTQYF. The CDR3, as DNA: TGTGCCAGCAGTATTGATGGGGTGGCAGATACGCAGTATTTT.

Many counts were recorded for this clonotype. V is TRBV19 and J is TRBJ1-3, with 7 bases aligning to TRBD1. Germline V gene data show CDR1 as LNHDA and CDR2 as SQIVND (reference sequence). With V trimmed by 3 bases and J by 7 bases, 6 bases remained unmatched. The CDR3 runs 14 residues. The CDR3 here is CASSIRDRRNTIYF. The CDR3, as DNA: TGTGCCAGTAGTATCCGGGACAGACGGAACACCATATATTTT. Based on the CDR3 plus reference TRBV19 and TRBJ1-3, the full variable domain is DGGITQSPKYLFRKEGQNVTLSCEQNLNHDAMYWYRQDPGQGLRLIYYSQIVNDFQKGDIAEGYSVSREKKESFPLTVTSAQKNPTAFYLCASSIRDRRNTIYFGEGSWLTVV.